This is a list of T cell receptor beta chains from one sample in a study of blood T cell repertoires in COVID-19. Clones were read by immunoSEQ multiplex PCR, and TCRdb kept only the in-frame ones, dropping some. The table has about 140,000 clones, 84% seen once; the top ten hold approximately 3.6%. Sequenced input: PBMCs or T cells enriched from blood (not recorded which). These receptors all stem from a woman between 45 and 60 years old with acute COVID-19. Both conserved end residues are part of each CDR3. A D gene is named only where the DNA matches it firmly. Size is omitted from some rows. Given values are once, few, many or a class for expanded clones.

NA | TRBJ2-3 | TRBV11-3 | TRBD2 | TGTGCCAGCAGCCGCCCCGGCGGGAGGCCCACAGATACGCAGTATTTT | CASSRPGGRPTDTQYF
NA | TRBJ1-2 | TRBV2 | NA | TGTGCCAGCAGTGAACAGGTTATTAACTATGGCTACACCTTC | CASSEQVINYGYTF
NA | TRBJ2-5 | TRBV28 | TRBD1 | TGTGCCAGCAGTTTCTCCACGAACAGGGGGCCGGAGACCCAGTACTTC | CASSFSTNRGPETQYF
NA | TRBJ2-3 | TRBV12-3/TRBV12-4 | NA | TGTGCCAGCAGGAGCACCACAGATACGCAGTATTTT | CASRSTTDTQYF
NA | TRBJ2-5 | TRBV7-9 | NA | TGTGCCAGCAGCTTAGCGGGCACACTTCAAGAGACCCAGTACTTC | CASSLAGTLQETQYF
NA | TRBJ2-1 | TRBV7-9 | TRBD2 | TGTGCCAGCAGCTTAGTAGCGGGAGGAGGATCCTACAATGAGCAGTTCTTC | CASSLVAGGGSYNEQFF
NA | TRBJ2-7 | TRBV7-2 | TRBD1 | TGTGCCAGCAGCTTAGCTTGGGACAGGGGCCCCTACGAGCAGTACTTC | CASSLAWDRGPYEQYF
NA | TRBJ2-1 | TRBV30 | TRBD2 | TGTGCCTGGAGGGGGACTAGCGGGGTTAAGTTCTTC | CAWRGTSGVKFF
NA | TRBJ1-1 | TRBV12-5 | NA | TGTGCTAGTGGTTTGGTAGCCGGGGCTGAAGCTTTCTTT | CASGLVAGAEAFF
NA | TRBJ2-2 | TRBV6-6 | TRBD1 | TGTGCCAGCAGACGAACGGTGGGGACAGGGGAAACCGGGGAGCTGTTTTTT | CASRRTVGTGETGELFF
NA | TRBJ2-5 | TRBV12-3/TRBV12-4 | TRBD1 | TGTGGCAGCGCCCGGGACAGACAAGAGACCCAGTACTTC | CGSARDRQETQYF
NA | TRBJ2-1 | TRBV6-4 | NA | TGTGCCAGCAGTGACGTCCGGCGGGATCTCAATGAGCAGTTCTTC | CASSDVRRDLNEQFF
NA | TRBJ1-1 | TRBV19 | NA | TGTGCCAGTAGTATCCCAGGGATCGTGAACACTGAAGCTTTCTTT | CASSIPGIVNTEAFF
NA | TRBJ1-6 | TRBV4-3 | TRBD1 | TGCGCCAGCAGCCAAGCCGCGGGACAGGTTAATTCACCCCTCCACTTT | CASSQAAGQVNSPLHF
NA | TRBJ1-3 | TRBV18 | NA | TGTGCCAGCTCGCCCACAGGGTTCGAAGGAAACACCATATATTTT | CASSPTGFEGNTIYF
NA | TRBJ2-5 | TRBV29-1 | TRBD1 | TGCAGCGCTCAAACTGACAGGGGCCCCAAAGAGACCCAGTACTTC | CSAQTDRGPKETQYF
NA | TRBJ1-1 | TRBV7-3 | NA | TGTGCCAGCAGCTTAGAGAGGGCAGTGAACACTGAAGCTTTCTTT | CASSLERAVNTEAFF
NA | TRBJ1-1 | TRBV28 | TRBD1 | TGTGCCAGCAGCTCAGGACAGGTTGACACTGAAGCTTTCTTT | CASSSGQVDTEAFF
NA | TRBJ2-7 | TRBV5-1 | NA | TGCGCCAGCAGTTACAACAGGGCAACCTACGAGCAGTACTTC | CASSYNRATYEQYF
NA | TRBJ1-5 | TRBV7-8 | TRBD1 | TGTGCCAGCAGCTTAGTTGGAGGGACAGGGAATGGTCAGCCCCAGCATTTT | CASSLVGGTGNGQPQHF
NA | TRBJ1-1 | TRBV5-1 | NA | TGCGCCAGCTCTAATGGACAGCCGAACACTGAAGCTTTCTTT | CASSNGQPNTEAFF
once | TRBJ2-7 | TRBV6-2/TRBV6-3 | NA | TGTGCCAGCAGTTACGGAGCCCTGGCCTACGAGCAGTACTTC | CASSYGALAYEQYF
NA | TRBJ2-3 | TRBV18 | NA | TGTGCCAGCTCACCACCTCGAAACCGGGGAGGTCGGAGCACAGATACGCAGTATTTT | CASSPPRNRGGRSTDTQYF
NA | TRBJ1-5 | TRBV28 | NA | TGTGCCAGCAGAATCACCAGGGTTGGTCAGCCCCAGCATTTT | CASRITRVGQPQHF
NA | TRBJ2-3 | TRBV4-2 | NA | TGTGCCAGCAGCCAAGGCTCCTCGAAGGGGAATACGCAGTATTTT | CASSQGSSKGNTQYF
NA | TRBJ2-1 | TRBV12-5 | TRBD2 | TGTGCTAGTAGACTAGCGGGAGTTAAGGATGAGCAGTTCTTC | CASRLAGVKDEQFF
NA | TRBJ2-2 | TRBV9 | NA | TGTGCCAGCAGCGTAAGCTCACTATGGGACACCGGGGAGCTGTTTTTT | CASSVSSLWDTGELFF
NA | TRBJ2-2 | TRBV27 | NA | TGTGCCAGCAGTCTAACGACAGTGAACACCGGGGAGCTGTTTTTT | CASSLTTVNTGELFF
NA | TRBJ2-3 | TRBV18 | NA | TGTGCCAGCTCAGGGGAGGAATCTAGCACAGATACGCAGTATTTT | CASSGEESSTDTQYF
NA | TRBJ1-3 | TRBV4-3 | NA | TGCGCCAGCAGCCCCTTAACCGGCTCTGGAAACACCATATATTTT | CASSPLTGSGNTIYF
NA | TRBJ2-1 | TRBV19 | NA | TGTGCCAGTAGTTTTCAGGGCTATGAGCAGTTCTTC | CASSFQGYEQFF
NA | TRBJ1-5 | TRBV9 | NA | TGTGCCAGCAGCGGCCAAGGAGGCCAGCCCCAGCATTTT | CASSGQGGQPQHF
NA | TRBJ1-3 | TRBV4-1 | NA | TGCGCCAGCAGCCAAGAGCAACTCGGAAACACCATATATTTT | CASSQEQLGNTIYF
NA | TRBJ1-1 | TRBV12-3/TRBV12-4 | NA | TGTGCCAGCACCGCTCCGGGGACTGAAGCTTTCTTT | CASTAPGTEAFF
NA | TRBJ2-3 | TRBV5-4 | TRBD2 | TGTGCCAGCAGCTTGGCGGGGGAGGGGTCAGATACGCAGTATTTT | CASSLAGEGSDTQYF
NA | TRBJ1-6 | TRBV7-9 | NA | TGTGCCAGCAGCTTAGTGGCGGGGGGACCCAATTCACCCCTCCACTTT | CASSLVAGGPNSPLHF
NA | TRBJ1-2 | TRBV6-6 | TRBD1 | TGTGCCAGCAGAGGGGACAGGGGGCAAGGCTATGGCTACACCTTC | CASRGDRGQGYGYTF
NA | TRBJ2-1 | TRBV7-6 | NA | TGTGCCAGCAGCTTAGCGCTGGCGGGACCCTACAATGAGCAGTTCTTC | CASSLALAGPYNEQFF
NA | TRBJ2-3 | TRBV9 | TRBD1 | TGTGCCAGCAGCGTGCTCGGGACAGGGTCCACAGATACGCAGTATTTT | CASSVLGTGSTDTQYF
NA | TRBJ1-1 | TRBV20-1 | NA | TGCAGTGCCACAGCCGGCGCTGAAGCTTTCTTT | CSATAGAEAFF
NA | TRBJ1-2 | TRBV9 | TRBD1 | TGTGCCAGCAGCGCGGGGACAGGGGGCAGTTGGTCGGATGGCTACACCTTC | CASSAGTGGSWSDGYTF
NA | TRBJ1-2 | TRBV11-3 | TRBD1 | TGTGCCAGCAGCAGTGGGACAGGCAGTTTGTCCTATGGCTACACCTTC | CASSSGTGSLSYGYTF
once | TRBJ2-2 | TRBV30 | NA | TGTGCCGCTTCCCGGGGCACCGGGGAGCTGTTTTTT | CAASRGTGELFF
NA | TRBJ1-6 | TRBV7-2 | TRBD1 | TGTGCCAGCAGCTTAGCGTCCCGGGACAGAAATTCACCCCTCCACTTT | CASSLASRDRNSPLHF
NA | TRBJ2-1 | TRBV18 | TRBD1 | TGTGCCAGCTCAACTCGACAGGGACCCTACAATGAGCAGTTCTTC | CASSTRQGPYNEQFF
NA | TRBJ2-1 | TRBV5-1 | NA | TGCGCCAGCAGCTTGCTAGGCGGGCCTCCTCCAAACAATGAGCAGTTCTTC | CASSLLGGPPPNNEQFF
NA | TRBJ1-6 | TRBV7-9 | NA | TGTGCCAGCAGCTTAGTTTCTAGGATTCAGTCACCCCTCCACTTT | CASSLVSRIQSPLHF
NA | TRBJ2-5 | TRBV14 | NA | TGTGCCAGCAGCCAAGCGGGGGGCAGGCAGACCCAGTACTTC | CASSQAGGRQTQYF
few | TRBJ2-1 | TRBV2 | TRBD1 | TGTGCCAGCAGTGAATTCGGACAGGGGGCGGAGGGAGAGCAGTTCTTC | CASSEFGQGAEGEQFF
NA | TRBJ2-1 | TRBV9 | TRBD1 | TGTGCCAGCAGCGTGGGGACAGGGGCACGCTACAATGAGCAGTTCTTC | CASSVGTGARYNEQFF
once | TRBJ2-3 | TRBV7-3 | TRBD1 | TGTGCCAGCAGCCTACAGGGGGGTGGTACAGATACGCAGTATTTT | CASSLQGGGTDTQYF
NA | TRBJ1-4 | TRBV3-1/TRBV3-2 | TRBD1 | TGTGCCAGCAGCCTAGGGGGCATAAATGAAAAACTGTTTTTT | CASSLGGINEKLFF